This T cell receptor beta chain was recorded in a study of technical replicates of blood from a handful of donors. Some clones are missing from TCRdb's copy, which holds only in-frame ones; the method was immunoSEQ multiplex PCR. Of approximately 59,000 clones in the sample, around 86% were seen once. Trimming pared 6 bases from V and 0 bases from J, leaving 18 bases between. Looked up from germline, CDR1 is SGHVS and CDR2 is FNYEAQ. The CDR3 spans 18 residues. Specimen: PBMCs. The chain carries TRBV7-6 and TRBJ2-6; perhaps TRBD1 as D (5 bases). The TCR sequence derives from a human donor in good health. Some clones in this sample may be carry-over from other donors' samples. CDR3 sequence reads: CASSLGLPRFSGANVLTF. DNA for the CDR3: TGTGCCAGCAGTTTGGGGCTGCCACGCTTCTCTGGGGCCAACGTCCTGACTTTC.